Below, 29 T cell receptor beta chains from the same sample are listed, as sequenced in a study of blood T cell repertoires in COVID-19. Sequenced by immunoSEQ multiplex PCR; TCRdb stores in-frame clones only, minus some. The data hold just over 650,000 clones, with about nine tenths observed a single time. The sequenced sample consisted of peripheral blood. These receptor sequences come from a woman aged 18-35 years with acute or convalescent COVID-19.

The CDR3 is CASSLAGAGEAFF. The CDR3 nucleotides read TGTGCCAGCAGTTTAGCCGGGGCGGGAGAAGCTTTCTTT. The chain carries TRBV12-3 or TRBV12-4 and TRBJ1-1, with D possibly TRBD1 on 5 matching bases. V lost 0 bases, J lost 8 bases, and 10 bases lay in between. This CDR3 has 13 residues.

V and J are TRBV24-1 and TRBJ2-3; tentatively, D is TRBD1 (5 bases). This CDR3 comprises 19 residues. The germline gives CDR1 KGHDR, CDR2 SFDVKD. The germline V and J ends were trimmed by 1 base and 2 bases, with 21 bases remaining between them. Here the CDR3 DNA reads TGTGCCACCAGTGATTTTAAAGGGGATCCTCCCCACCCCACAGATACGCAGTATTTT. Translating it yields CATSDFKGDPPHPTDTQYF.

This clone was seen once. This sequence joins TRBV4-3 and TRBJ1-2; D is perhaps TRBD1 (6 bases). The CDR3 extends over 14 amino acids. Germline V CDR1 and CDR2: LGHNA, YSLEER. The V and J ends lost 1 base and 3 bases respectively, with 9 bases between them. DNA of the CDR3: TGCGCCAGCAGCCAAGGGGACACTGACTATGGCTACACCTTC. This gives the protein CASSQGDTDYGYTF.

The chain links TRBV5-1 to TRBJ1-3; 7 positions agree with TRBD1. The CDR3 runs 15 residues. CDR1 and CDR2 (germline): SGHRS, YFSETQ. The V gene end was trimmed by 3 bases and the J gene end by 2 bases; junction bases not matched to a gene: 5. For the CDR3, the DNA is TGCGCCAGCAGCTACGGGACAGTCGCTGGAAACACCATATATTTT. It specifies CASSYGTVAGNTIYF.

J is TRBJ1-3 and V is TRBV3-1 (or the pseudogene TRBV3-2); possible D gene TRBD1, 6 bases. V lost 3 bases, J lost 0 bases, and 15 bases lay in between. Germline values: CDR1 LGHDT, CDR2 YNNKEL (reference sequence). The length of the CDR3 is 17 residues. In DNA, the CDR3 is TGTGCCAGCAGCCATACTTCCAGGACAGCCTCTGGAAACACCATATATTTT. It specifies CASSHTSRTASGNTIYF.

J is TRBJ2-3 and V is TRBV11-2; tentatively, D is TRBD1 (5 bases). This CDR3 has 14 residues. The germline V gene has CDR1 SGHAT and CDR2 FQNNGV. V lost 5 bases and J lost 6, with 15 bases in between. The CDR3 nucleotides read TGTGCCAGCAGCCCCGACAGCCCCCGGGATACGCAGTATTTT. Translating gives CASSPDSPRDTQYF. Full variable domain (missing parts from reference TRBV11-2 and TRBJ2-3): EAGVAQSPRYKIIEKRQSVAFWCNPISGHATLYWYQQILGQGPKLLIQFQNNGVVDDSQLPKDRFSAERLKGVDSTLKIQPAKLEDSAVYLCASSPDSPRDTQYFGPGTRLTVL.

The chain recombines TRBV9 with TRBJ2-7; a possible D gene is TRBD2 (5 bases). Between the trimmed V and J ends, which lost 0 bases and 0 bases, there was a span of 7 bases. The CDR3 has 14 amino acids. Looked up from germline, CDR1 is SGDLS and CDR2 is YYNGEE. The CDR3 reads CASSVAGLSYEQYF. CDR3 nucleotide sequence: TGTGCCAGCAGCGTAGCCGGACTCTCCTACGAGCAGTACTTC.

The rearrangement joins TRBV30 to TRBJ1-2, with D perhaps TRBD1 (6 bases). Trimming shortened V by 0 bases and J by 3 bases, and 8 bases separated the two germline ends. The CDR3 is 13 amino acids. The germline CDR1 and CDR2 sequences are GTSNPN and SVGIG (reference sequence). The DNA of the CDR3 is TGTGCCTGGAGTGTATCAGGGGACTATGGCTACACCTTC. Translation gives CAWSVSGDYGYTF.

This chain links TRBV9 with TRBJ2-1; the match to TRBD2 covers 12 bases. The CDR3 consists of 15 residues. The ends lost 5 bases at V and 9 bases at J; junction bases unmatched: 9. Germline CDR1 reads SGDLS; CDR2 reads YYNGEE. This CDR3 reads CASSHLAGGPVEQFF. In DNA form, the CDR3 reads TGTGCCAGCAGTCATCTAGCGGGGGGGCCCGTTGAGCAGTTCTTC.

This clone was recorded once. The chain joins TRBV5-1 to TRBJ2-7; 14 bases are shared with TRBD2. Unmatched junction bases numbered 6, after V lost 4 bases and J lost 0 bases. This CDR3 has 17 amino acids. Germline values: CDR1 SGHRS, CDR2 YFSETQ. In nucleotides, the CDR3 is TGCGCCAGCAGCCCCGGGACTAGCGGGGGTTCCTCCTACGAGCAGTACTTC. It yields the protein CASSPGTSGGSSYEQYF.

The chain couples TRBV29-1 to TRBJ2-6; D unresolved. The CDR3 spans 13 residues. V shed 3 bases and J shed 0 bases, with 3 bases lying between them. Germline V gene lookup returns CDR1 SQVTM and CDR2 ANQGSEA. CDR3 loop: CSVDSSGANVLTF. The CDR3 bases are TGCAGCGTTGACAGCTCTGGGGCCAACGTCCTGACTTTC.

The J gene is TRBJ2-2, the V gene TRBV21-1; no DNA check was done on the table's D call, TRBD2. TRBV21-1 corresponds to a pseudogene. This CDR3 region has 14 residues. CDR3 loop: CASRVARDTGELFF. In nucleotides, the CDR3 is TGTGCCAGCCGCGTGGCACGGGACACCGGGGAGCTGTTTTTT.

Remarks on this clone: Different DNA sequences within this sample yield the same CDR3. V gene TRBV27 combines with J gene TRBJ2-7; TRBD2 is a possible D gene (5 bases). This CDR3 has 13 residues. Trimming stripped 5 bases from V and 1 base from J, with 9 bases between. Germline V gives CDR1 MNHEY, CDR2 SMNVEV (reference sequence). For the CDR3, the DNA is TGTGCCAGCAGTCTCCCGGGGTCCTACGAGCAGTACTTC. Its protein product is CASSLPGSYEQYF.

A few counts support this clone. The rearrangement uses TRBV28 and TRBJ1-2, with 8 bases fitting TRBD1. The CDR3 is 16 amino acids. V trimming: 7 bases; J trimming: 3 bases; junction bases outside the gene matches: 13. Germline CDR1 MDHEN, CDR2 SYDVKM. CDR3 sequence reads: CASMVHRDRLDYGYTF. The CDR3 bases are TGTGCCAGCATGGTCCACCGGGACAGGCTTGACTATGGCTACACCTTC.

The chain uses TRBV9 and TRBJ2-2; TRBD2 matches at 7 bases. Losses at the gene ends were 3 bases for V and 1 base for J; bases not matched to a gene: 6. The CDR3 runs 16 residues. Germline V gene sequence: CDR1 SGDLS, CDR2 YYNGEE. CDR3 nucleotides: TGTGCCAGCAGCGGGCCTACTAGCGTGAACACCGGGGAGCTGTTTTTT. It specifies CASSGPTSVNTGELFF.

The chain recombines TRBV4-3 with TRBJ1-2, with unresolved D. V lost 0 bases and J 10 bases, leaving 15 bases between the germline ends. Germline V lookup: CDR1 LGHNA, CDR2 YSLEER. This CDR3 spans 14 amino acids. CDR3: CASSQESRGSDYTF. The CDR3 bases are TGCGCCAGCAGCCAAGAAAGTCGGGGATCGGACTACACCTTC.

The gene calls are TRBV13 and TRBJ1-5; 7 nucleotides align to TRBD1. V lost 3 bases, J lost 0 bases, and 14 bases stayed unmatched. CDR1 is PRHDT, CDR2 FYEKMQ, per germline (reference sequence). This CDR3 comprises 19 residues. The DNA of the CDR3 is TGTGCCAGCAGCTTGAGGGGGCCCCCCAGTGGGATTAGCAATCAGCCCCAGCATTTT. Its translation is CASSLRGPPSGISNQPQHF.

This clone was observed many times. In DNA, the CDR3 is TGTGCCAGCAGTAACAGGGAAACCGGGGAGCTGTTTTTT. It specifies CASSNRETGELFF. The chain combines TRBV6-2 or TRBV6-3 with TRBJ2-2; TRBD1 is a possible D gene (6 bases). Trimming pared 5 bases from V and 5 bases from J, leaving 9 bases between. The CDR3 length is 13 residues. The germline CDR1 and CDR2 sequences are MNHEY and SVGEGT.

This clone appeared once. V and J are TRBV3-1 (or the pseudogene TRBV3-2) and TRBJ1-3; D unresolved. Trimming cost V 1 base and J 2 bases, with 15 bases left between them. The CDR3 sequence is 17 residues long. Looked up from germline, CDR1 is LGHDT and CDR2 is YNNKEL (reference sequence). This chain's CDR3 is CASSQVMAGSPGNTIYF. CDR3 nucleotides: TGTGCCAGCAGCCAAGTAATGGCGGGCTCCCCTGGAAACACCATATATTTT.

The gene calls are TRBV5-4 and TRBJ2-1; D unclear. The V end was cut by 0 bases, the J end by 5 bases, with 6 bases between. Per the germline V gene, CDR1 is SGHNT and CDR2 is YYREEE (reference sequence). The CDR3 covers 13 residues. CDR3: CASSLDSHNEQFF. As DNA, the CDR3 is TGTGCCAGCAGCTTGGACAGTCACAATGAGCAGTTCTTC.

This clone was detected once. This sequence joins TRBV27 and TRBJ1-4; TRBD1 agrees at 7 bases. The CDR3 extends over 17 amino acids. The junction had 9 bases not matched to a gene; V was cut back by 5 bases and J by 0 bases. Per the germline V gene, CDR1 is MNHEY and CDR2 is SMNVEV (reference sequence). The CDR3 region has the DNA TGTGCCAGCAGTCCCCAGGGGGTGATGGCAACTAATGAAAAACTGTTTTTT. Protein product: CASSPQGVMATNEKLFF.

V gene TRBV25-1 combines with J gene TRBJ2-7; TRBD1 is a possible D gene (5 bases). Germline-derived CDR1 and CDR2 are MGHDK and SYGVNS. The V gene lost 2 bases and the J gene lost 2 bases, with 16 bases spanning the gap. This CDR3 region has 16 residues. The CDR3 DNA reads as TGTGCCAGCAGTGAAAAGGGGATGGACGGCACCTACGAGCAGTACTTC. Protein sequence: CASSEKGMDGTYEQYF.

This rearrangement joins TRBV24-1 to TRBJ1-5; D not certain. V was clipped by 3 bases and J by 2 bases, with 19 bases between them. The germline gives CDR1 KGHDR, CDR2 SFDVKD. This CDR3 is built from 18 residues. The CDR3: CATSDASSGVSGNQPQHF. In DNA form, the CDR3 reads TGTGCCACCAGTGATGCCTCCTCCGGGGTATCGGGCAATCAGCCCCAGCATTTT.

The chain uses TRBV28 and TRBJ1-5, with 8 bases fitting TRBD1. V dropped 6 bases and J dropped 0; count of bases not matched to a gene: 4. This CDR3 contains 15 residues. Germline V gene data show CDR1 as MDHEN and CDR2 as SYDVKM. This CDR3 reads CASSRTGGSNQPQHF. The DNA for the CDR3 is TGTGCCAGCAGCCGCACAGGGGGTAGCAATCAGCCCCAGCATTTT.

The CDR3 nucleotides read TGCGCCAGCAGCCAAGGTAGCGACAGGGTTTCAGATACGCAGTATTTT. Its translation is CASSQGSDRVSDTQYF. This chain connects TRBV4-3 to TRBJ2-3; TRBD1 matches at 7 bases. The CDR3 covers 16 residues. CDR1 and CDR2 (germline): LGHNA, YSLEER. V lost 1 base and J lost 4; bases outside the gene matches: 8.

The chain couples TRBV5-1 to TRBJ2-1; TRBD2 might be the D (5 bases). Germline V gives CDR1 SGHRS, CDR2 YFSETQ. V dropped 0 bases and J dropped 10 bases, with 11 bases sitting between them. There are 13 residues in the CDR3. CDR3 sequence: CASSLVGPGEQFF. The CDR3 nucleotides read TGCGCCAGCAGCTTGGTCGGCCCGGGGGAGCAGTTCTTC.

The genes are TRBV29-1 and TRBJ1-3; D is uncertain. In germline, CDR1 is SQVTM, CDR2 ANQGSEA. This CDR3 region has 14 residues. V was clipped by 3 bases and J by 0 bases, with 9 bases between them. The CDR3 DNA reads TGCAGCGTTGAGAGCGAGAGCTCTGGAAACACCATATATTTT. Amino acid sequence: CSVESESSGNTIYF. The whole variable domain, filled in from reference TRBV29-1 and TRBJ1-3, reads SAVISQKPSRDICQRGTSLTIQCQVDSQVTMMFWYRQQPGQSLTLIATANQGSEATYESGFVIDKFPISRPNLTFSTLTVSNMSPEDSSIYLCSVESESSGNTIYFGEGSWLTVV.

The V gene is TRBV12-3 or TRBV12-4, the J gene TRBJ1-1; D might be TRBD1 (5 bases). The length of the CDR3 is 13 residues. The V end was cut by 7 bases, the J end by 4 bases, with 13 bases between. CDR3 residues: CASTRGGVTEAFF. The CDR3 coding sequence is TGTGCCAGCACTAGGGGAGGGGTCACTGAAGCTTTCTTT.

DNA of the CDR3: TGTGCCAGCAGCTTTACAGGGGAATTATATGGCTACACCTTC. Its translation: CASSFTGELYGYTF. The chain joins TRBV5-5 to TRBJ1-2; 7 nucleotides line up with TRBD1. The germline V gene has CDR1 SGHKS and CDR2 YYEKEE (reference sequence). V lost 2 bases, J lost 5 bases, and 6 bases stayed unmatched. This CDR3 spans 14 amino acids.